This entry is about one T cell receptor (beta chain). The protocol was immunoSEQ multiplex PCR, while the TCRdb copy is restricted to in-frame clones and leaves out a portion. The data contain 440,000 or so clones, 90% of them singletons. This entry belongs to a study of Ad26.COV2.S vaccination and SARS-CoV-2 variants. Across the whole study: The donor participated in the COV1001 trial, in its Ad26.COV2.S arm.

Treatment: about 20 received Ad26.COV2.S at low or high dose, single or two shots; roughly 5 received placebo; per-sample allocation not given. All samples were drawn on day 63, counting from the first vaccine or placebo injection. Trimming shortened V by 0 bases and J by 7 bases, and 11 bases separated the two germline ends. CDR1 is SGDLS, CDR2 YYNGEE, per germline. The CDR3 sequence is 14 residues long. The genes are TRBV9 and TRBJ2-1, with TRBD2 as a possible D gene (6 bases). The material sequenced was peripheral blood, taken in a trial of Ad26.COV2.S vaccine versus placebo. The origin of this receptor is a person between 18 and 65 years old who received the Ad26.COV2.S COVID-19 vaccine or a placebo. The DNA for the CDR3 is TGTGCCAGCAGCGTAGTTCTCGGGGGTAATGAGCAGTTCTTC. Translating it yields CASSVVLGGNEQFF.